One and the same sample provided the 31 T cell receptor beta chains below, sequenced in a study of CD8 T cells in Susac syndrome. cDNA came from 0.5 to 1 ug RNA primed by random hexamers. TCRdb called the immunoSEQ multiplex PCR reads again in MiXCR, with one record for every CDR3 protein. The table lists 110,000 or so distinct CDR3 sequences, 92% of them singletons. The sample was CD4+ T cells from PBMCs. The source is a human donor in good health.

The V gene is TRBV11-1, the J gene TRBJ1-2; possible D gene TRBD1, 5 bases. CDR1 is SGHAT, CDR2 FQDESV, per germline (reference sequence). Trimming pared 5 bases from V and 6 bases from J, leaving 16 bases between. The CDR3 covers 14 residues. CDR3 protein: CASSASGPLDGYTF. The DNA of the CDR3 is TGTGCCAGCAGCGCTTCAGGGCCCCTCGATGGCTACACCTTC.

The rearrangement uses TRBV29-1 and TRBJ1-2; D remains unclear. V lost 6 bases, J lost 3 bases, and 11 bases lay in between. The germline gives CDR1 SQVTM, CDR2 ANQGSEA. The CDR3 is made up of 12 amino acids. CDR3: CSVLYGDYGYTF. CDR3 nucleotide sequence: TGCAGCGTATTGTATGGGGACTATGGCTACACCTTC.

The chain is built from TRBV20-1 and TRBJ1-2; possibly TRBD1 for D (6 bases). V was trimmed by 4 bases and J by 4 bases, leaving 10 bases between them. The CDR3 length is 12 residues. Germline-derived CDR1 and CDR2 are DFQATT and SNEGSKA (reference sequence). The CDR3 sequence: CSANRDTYGYTF. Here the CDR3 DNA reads TGCAGTGCTAACCGGGACACCTATGGCTACACCTTC.

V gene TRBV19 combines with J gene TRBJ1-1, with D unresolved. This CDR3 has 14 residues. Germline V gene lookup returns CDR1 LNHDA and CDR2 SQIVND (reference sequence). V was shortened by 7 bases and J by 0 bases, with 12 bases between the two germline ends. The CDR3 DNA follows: TGTGCCAGTACCGAGCAGATTATGAACACTGAAGCTTTCTTT. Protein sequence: CASTEQIMNTEAFF.

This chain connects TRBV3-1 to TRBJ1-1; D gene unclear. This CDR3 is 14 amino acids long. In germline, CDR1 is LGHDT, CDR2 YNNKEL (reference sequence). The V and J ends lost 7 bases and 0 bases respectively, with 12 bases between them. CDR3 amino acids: CASTLGSVNTEAFF. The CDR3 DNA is TGTGCCAGCACCCTAGGGAGCGTGAACACTGAAGCTTTCTTT.

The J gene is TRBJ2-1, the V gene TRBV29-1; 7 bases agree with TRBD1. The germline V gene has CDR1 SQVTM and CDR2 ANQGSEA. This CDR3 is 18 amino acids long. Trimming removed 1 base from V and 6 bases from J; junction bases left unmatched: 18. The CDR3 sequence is CSVEGSSQGVPLLNEQFF. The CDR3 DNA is TGCAGCGTTGAAGGGAGCTCCCAGGGGGTCCCTCTTCTCAATGAGCAGTTCTTC.

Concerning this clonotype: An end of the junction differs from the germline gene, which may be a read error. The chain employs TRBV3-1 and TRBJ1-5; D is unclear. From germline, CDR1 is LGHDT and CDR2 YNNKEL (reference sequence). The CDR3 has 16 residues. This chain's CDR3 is CASSQDPGVSNQPQHF. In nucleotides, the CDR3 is TGTGCCAGCAGTCAAGATCCAGGTGTAAGCAATCAGCCCCAGCATTTT.

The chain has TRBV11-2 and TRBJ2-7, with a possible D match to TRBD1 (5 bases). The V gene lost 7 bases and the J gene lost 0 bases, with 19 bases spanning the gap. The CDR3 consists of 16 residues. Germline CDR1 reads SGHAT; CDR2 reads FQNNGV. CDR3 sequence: CASTTTPRESSYEQYF. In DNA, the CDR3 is TGTGCCAGCACCACTACCCCCAGGGAATCCTCCTACGAGCAGTACTTC.

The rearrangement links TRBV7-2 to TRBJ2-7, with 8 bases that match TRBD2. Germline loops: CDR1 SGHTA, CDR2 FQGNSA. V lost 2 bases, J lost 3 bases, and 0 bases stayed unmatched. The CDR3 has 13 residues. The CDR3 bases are TGTGCCAGCAGCTTAAGCGGGAGCTACGAGCAGTACTTC. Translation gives CASSLSGSYEQYF.

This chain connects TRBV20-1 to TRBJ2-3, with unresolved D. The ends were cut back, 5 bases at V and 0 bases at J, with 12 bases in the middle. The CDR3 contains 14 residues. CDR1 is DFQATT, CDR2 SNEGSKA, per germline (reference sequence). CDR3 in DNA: TGCAGTGCTGTGGAACACCCTAGCACAGATACGCAGTATTTT. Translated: CSAVEHPSTDTQYF.

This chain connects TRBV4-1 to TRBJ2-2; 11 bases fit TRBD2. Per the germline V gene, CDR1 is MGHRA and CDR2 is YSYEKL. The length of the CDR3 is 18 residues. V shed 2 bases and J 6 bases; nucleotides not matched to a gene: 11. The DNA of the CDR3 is TGCGCCAGCAGCCAACAGGAGCTAGCGGGAGGTGTATCCGGGGAGCTGTTTTTT. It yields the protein CASSQQELAGGVSGELFF.

CDR3 sequence reads: CASSLDRGGELFF. The CDR3 DNA reads as TGTGCCAGCAGCTTGGACAGGGGCGGGGAGCTGTTTTTT. The chain uses TRBV7-2 and TRBJ2-2, with TRBD1 matching over 9 bases. The length of the CDR3 is 13 residues. Germline V CDR1 and CDR2: SGHTA, FQGNSA. The V segment lost 3 bases and the J segment 7 bases; nucleotides outside the gene matches: 0.

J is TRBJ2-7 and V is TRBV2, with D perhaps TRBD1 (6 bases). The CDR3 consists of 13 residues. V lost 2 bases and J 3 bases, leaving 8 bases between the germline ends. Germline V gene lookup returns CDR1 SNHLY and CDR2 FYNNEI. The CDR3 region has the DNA TGTGCCAGCAGTGAAAGGACAGACTACGAGCAGTACTTC. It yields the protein CASSERTDYEQYF.

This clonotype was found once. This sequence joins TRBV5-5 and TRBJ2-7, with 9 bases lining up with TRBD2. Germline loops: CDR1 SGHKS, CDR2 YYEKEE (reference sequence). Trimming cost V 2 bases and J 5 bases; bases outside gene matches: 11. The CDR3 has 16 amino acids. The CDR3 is CASSLFAGGRFDEQYF. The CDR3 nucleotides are TGTGCCAGCAGCTTATTTGCGGGAGGGCGTTTCGACGAGCAGTACTTC.

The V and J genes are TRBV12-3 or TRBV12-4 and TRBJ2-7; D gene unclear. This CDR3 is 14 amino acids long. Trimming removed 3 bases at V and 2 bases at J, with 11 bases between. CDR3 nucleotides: TGTGCCAGCAGTTTTAGCCGAAAGGCCTACGAGCAGTACTTC. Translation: CASSFSRKAYEQYF.

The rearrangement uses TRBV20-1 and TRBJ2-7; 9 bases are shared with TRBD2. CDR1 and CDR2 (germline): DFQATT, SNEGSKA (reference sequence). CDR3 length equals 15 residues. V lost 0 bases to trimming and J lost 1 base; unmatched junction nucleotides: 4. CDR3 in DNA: TGCAGTGCTAGAGATTTAAGCGGGGGGTCCTACGAGCAGTACTTC. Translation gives CSARDLSGGSYEQYF.

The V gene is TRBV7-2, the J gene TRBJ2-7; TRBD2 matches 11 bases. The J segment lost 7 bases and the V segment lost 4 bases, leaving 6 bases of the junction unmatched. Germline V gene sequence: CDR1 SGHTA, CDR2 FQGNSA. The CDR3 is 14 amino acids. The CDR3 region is CASSSLAGAGEQYF. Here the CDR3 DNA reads TGTGCCAGCAGCTCACTAGCGGGGGCAGGAGAGCAGTACTTC. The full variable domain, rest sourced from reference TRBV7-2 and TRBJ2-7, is GAGVSQSPSNKVTEKGKDVELRCDPISGHTALYWYRQSLGQGLEFLIYFQGNSAPDKSGLPSDRFSAERTGGSVSTLTIQRTQQEDSAVYLCASSSLAGAGEQYFGPGTRLTVT.

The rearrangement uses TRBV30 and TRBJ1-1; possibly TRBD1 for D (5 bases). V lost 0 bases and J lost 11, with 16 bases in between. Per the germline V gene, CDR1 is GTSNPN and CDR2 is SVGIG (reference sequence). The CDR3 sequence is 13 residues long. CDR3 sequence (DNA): TGTGCCTGGAGTGTCCAGTGGGGCAGAAGCGCTTTCTTT. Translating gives CAWSVQWGRSAFF.

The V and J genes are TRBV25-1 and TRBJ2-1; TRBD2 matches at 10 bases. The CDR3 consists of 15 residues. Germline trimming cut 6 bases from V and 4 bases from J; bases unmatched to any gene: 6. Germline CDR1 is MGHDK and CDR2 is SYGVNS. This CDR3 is CASRPTSGLYNEQFF. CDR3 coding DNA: TGTGCCAGCAGGCCGACTAGCGGGCTTTACAATGAGCAGTTCTTC.

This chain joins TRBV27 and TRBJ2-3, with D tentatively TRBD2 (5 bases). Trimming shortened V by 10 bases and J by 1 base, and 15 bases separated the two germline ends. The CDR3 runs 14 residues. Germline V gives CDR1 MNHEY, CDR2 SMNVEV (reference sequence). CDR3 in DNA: TGTGCCACCCTCGGAGGAAGAGGCACAGATACGCAGTATTTT. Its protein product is CATLGGRGTDTQYF.

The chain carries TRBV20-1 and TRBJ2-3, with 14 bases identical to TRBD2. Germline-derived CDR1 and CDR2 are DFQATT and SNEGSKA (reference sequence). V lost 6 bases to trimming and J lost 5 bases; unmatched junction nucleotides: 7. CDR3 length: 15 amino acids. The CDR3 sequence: CSASEGLAGGDTQYF. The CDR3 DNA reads TGCAGTGCCTCAGAAGGACTAGCGGGAGGAGATACGCAGTATTTT.

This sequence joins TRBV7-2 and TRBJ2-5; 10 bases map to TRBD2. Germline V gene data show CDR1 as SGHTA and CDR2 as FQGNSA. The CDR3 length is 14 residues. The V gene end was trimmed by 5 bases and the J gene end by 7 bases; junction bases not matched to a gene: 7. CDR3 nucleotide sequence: TGTGCCAGCAGCCTCCCAGCGGGGGGGCGGACCCAGTACTTC. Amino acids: CASSLPAGGRTQYF.

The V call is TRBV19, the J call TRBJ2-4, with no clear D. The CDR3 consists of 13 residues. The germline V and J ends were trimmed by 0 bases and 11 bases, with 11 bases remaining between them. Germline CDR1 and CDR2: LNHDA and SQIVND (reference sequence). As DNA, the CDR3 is TGTGCCAGTAGTATAGACCCCCTGGACCTTCAGTACTTC. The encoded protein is CASSIDPLDLQYF. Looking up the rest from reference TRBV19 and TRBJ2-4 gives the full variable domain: DGGITQSPKYLFRKEGQNVTLSCEQNLNHDAMYWYRQDPGQGLRLIYYSQIVNDFQKGDIAEGYSVSREKKESFPLTVTSAQKNPTAFYLCASSIDPLDLQYFGAGTRLSVL.

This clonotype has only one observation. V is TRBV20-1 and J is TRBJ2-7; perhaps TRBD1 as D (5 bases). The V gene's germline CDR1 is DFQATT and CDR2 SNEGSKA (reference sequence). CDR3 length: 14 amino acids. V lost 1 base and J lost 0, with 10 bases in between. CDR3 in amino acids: CSARGQISSYEQYF. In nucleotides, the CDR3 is TGCAGTGCTAGAGGACAGATTAGCTCCTACGAGCAGTACTTC.

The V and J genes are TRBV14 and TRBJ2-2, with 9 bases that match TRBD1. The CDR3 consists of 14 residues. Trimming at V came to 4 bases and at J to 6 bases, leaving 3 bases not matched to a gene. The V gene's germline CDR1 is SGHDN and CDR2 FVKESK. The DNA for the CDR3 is TGTGCCAGCAGCCTGCGGACAGGGGCCGGGGAGCTGTTTTTT. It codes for CASSLRTGAGELFF.

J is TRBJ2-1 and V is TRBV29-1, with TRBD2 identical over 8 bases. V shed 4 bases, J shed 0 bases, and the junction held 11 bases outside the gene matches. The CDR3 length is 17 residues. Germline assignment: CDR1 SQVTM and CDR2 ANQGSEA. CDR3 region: CSVVGGAGDSSYNEQFF. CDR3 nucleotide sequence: TGCAGCGTTGTGGGAGGAGCGGGAGACAGCTCCTACAATGAGCAGTTCTTC.

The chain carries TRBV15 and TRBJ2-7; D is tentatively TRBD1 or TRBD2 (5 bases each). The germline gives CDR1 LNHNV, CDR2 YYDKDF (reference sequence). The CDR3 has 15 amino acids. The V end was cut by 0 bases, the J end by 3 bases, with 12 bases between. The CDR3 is CATSRDRGLGYEQYF. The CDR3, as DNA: TGTGCCACCAGCAGAGATCGGGGCCTCGGCTACGAGCAGTACTTC.

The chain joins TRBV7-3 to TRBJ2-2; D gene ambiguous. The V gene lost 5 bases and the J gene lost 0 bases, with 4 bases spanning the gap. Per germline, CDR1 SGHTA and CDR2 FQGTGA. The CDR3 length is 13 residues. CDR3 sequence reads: CASSRPNTGELFF. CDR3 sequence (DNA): TGTGCCAGCAGCAGACCGAACACCGGGGAGCTGTTTTTT.

The CDR3 reads CASSWSGGRGSPLHF. As DNA, the CDR3 is TGTGCCAGCAGCTGGAGCGGGGGCCGGGGTTCACCCCTCCACTTT. The chain recombines TRBV5-6 with TRBJ1-6, with D possibly being TRBD1 (6 bases). Looked up from germline, CDR1 is SGHDT and CDR2 is YYEEEE. The CDR3 covers 15 residues. Trimming pared 3 bases from V and 9 bases from J, leaving 16 bases between. Drawing the rest from reference TRBV5-6 and TRBJ1-6, the complete variable domain is DAGVTQSPTHLIKTRGQQVTLRCSPKSGHDTVSWYQQALGQGPQFIFQYYEEEERQRGNFPDRFSGHQFPNYSSELNVNALLLGDSALYLCASSWSGGRGSPLHFGNGTRLTVT.

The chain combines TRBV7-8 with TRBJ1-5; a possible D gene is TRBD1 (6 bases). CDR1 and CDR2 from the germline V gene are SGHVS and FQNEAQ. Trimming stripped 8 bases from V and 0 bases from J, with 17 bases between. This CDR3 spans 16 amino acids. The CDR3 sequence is CASGQGTLVSNQPQHF. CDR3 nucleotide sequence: TGTGCCAGCGGGCAGGGGACTCTCGTTAGCAATCAGCCCCAGCATTTT.

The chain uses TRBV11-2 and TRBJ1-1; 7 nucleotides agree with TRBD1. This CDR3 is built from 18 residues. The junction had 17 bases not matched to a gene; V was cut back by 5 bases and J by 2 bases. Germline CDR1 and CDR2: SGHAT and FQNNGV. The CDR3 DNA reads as TGTGCCAGCAGCCCCAGGGGGATAACAGGGAAGTCTAACACTGAAGCTTTCTTT. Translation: CASSPRGITGKSNTEAFF. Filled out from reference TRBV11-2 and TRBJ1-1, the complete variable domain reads EAGVAQSPRYKIIEKRQSVAFWCNPISGHATLYWYQQILGQGPKLLIQFQNNGVVDDSQLPKDRFSAERLKGVDSTLKIQPAKLEDSAVYLCASSPRGITGKSNTEAFFGQGTRLTVV.